Below are 22 T cell receptor beta chains sequenced from a single sample in a study of T cells in narcolepsy. TCRdb's table, derived via immunoSEQ multiplex PCR, lists solely in-frame clones and lacks some. The sample lists tens of thousands of clones, approximately 85% occurring once. Sequencing input: CD45RA- memory CD4+ T cells from PBMCs. Receptors originate from a human donor with narcolepsy.

This clone was seen a single time. The genes are TRBV7-6 and TRBJ2-5, with no clear D. In germline, CDR1 is SGHVS, CDR2 FNYEAQ. The V end lost 5 bases, the J end lost 2 bases, and 6 bases lay between the germline ends. CDR3 size: 12 residues. The CDR3 sequence: CASSPRQETQYF. DNA for the CDR3: TGTGCCAGCAGCCCCAGGCAAGAGACCCAGTACTTC. Together with reference TRBV7-6 and TRBJ2-5, the CDR3 gives the full variable domain: GAGVSQSPRYKVTKRGQDVALRCDPISGHVSLYWYRQALGQGPEFLTYFNYEAQQDKSGLPNDRFSAERPEGSISTLTIQRTEQRDSAMYRCASSPRQETQYFGPGTRLLVL.

This chain joins TRBV5-1 and TRBJ1-2; D unresolved. Trimming removed 4 bases from V and 6 bases from J, with 16 bases in between. This CDR3 comprises 14 residues. CDR1 SGHRS and CDR2 YFSETQ come from the germline V gene. The CDR3 bases are TGCGCCAGCAGCCCGCTCATCGGTGTTCATGGCTACACCTTC. This encodes CASSPLIGVHGYTF.

The chain couples TRBV5-4 to TRBJ2-5; no clear D. CDR1 is SGHNT, CDR2 YYREEE, per germline (reference sequence). The length of the CDR3 is 12 residues. V was shortened by 3 bases and J by 3 bases, with 6 bases between the two germline ends. CDR3 DNA sequence: TGTGCCAGCAGCTCCCCAAAAGAGACCCAGTACTTC. Translated, it gives CASSSPKETQYF.

This rearrangement joins TRBV15 to TRBJ2-5; no clear D. V lost 1 base and J 5 bases, leaving 8 bases between the germline ends. CDR1 and CDR2 from the germline V gene are LNHNV and YYDKDF (reference sequence). This CDR3 contains 13 residues. The CDR3 protein is CATSRVVMETQYF. The DNA for the CDR3 is TGTGCCACCAGCAGAGTAGTAATGGAGACCCAGTACTTC. Complete variable domain (other parts from reference TRBV15 and TRBJ2-5): DAMVIQNPRYQVTQFGKPVTLSCSQTLNHNVMYWYQQKSSQAPKLLFHYYDKDFNNEADTPDNFQSRRPNTSFCFLDIRSPGLGDTAMYLCATSRVVMETQYFGPGTRLLVL.

The genes are TRBV7-3 and TRBJ1-1; the match to TRBD1 covers 8 bases. Per the germline V gene, CDR1 is SGHTA and CDR2 is FQGTGA. The CDR3 loop spans 13 amino acids. With V trimmed by 5 bases and J by 8 bases, 7 bases remained unmatched. CDR3 amino acids: CASSATGGGEAFF. CDR3 bases: TGTGCCAGCAGCGCTACAGGGGGTGGAGAAGCTTTCTTT.

The rearrangement links TRBV7-3 to TRBJ1-1; 8 bases line up with TRBD1. The CDR3 consists of 15 residues. Trimming at V came to 5 bases and at J to 1 base, leaving 6 bases not matched to a gene. CDR1 and CDR2 from the germline V gene are SGHTA and FQGTGA. CDR3: CASSPGDRKNTEAFF. DNA for the CDR3: TGTGCCAGCAGCCCTGGGGACAGGAAGAACACTGAAGCTTTCTTT.

The J gene is TRBJ2-1, the V gene TRBV6-5; TRBD2 matches 8 bases. Germline loops: CDR1 MNHEY, CDR2 SVGAGI. The CDR3 is 13 residues long. Losses at the gene ends were 7 bases for V and 9 bases for J; bases not matched to a gene: 8. The chain's CDR3 is CASKGLEVGEQFF. CDR3 sequence (DNA): TGTGCCAGCAAGGGACTAGAGGTCGGTGAGCAGTTCTTC.

The chain recombines TRBV21-1 with TRBJ2-1; TRBD2 is the table's D call, not checked against the DNA. TRBV21-1 is an annotated pseudogene. The CDR3 contains 16 residues. CDR3 DNA: TGTGCCAGCAACTTAAATAGCGGGGGCTCCTACAATGAGCAGTTCTTC. This codes for CASNLNSGGSYNEQFF.

V and J are TRBV6-6 and TRBJ2-5, with D unresolved. The J call could be wrong; TRBJ2-7 is a better fit for the DNA end. This CDR3 is 14 amino acids long. Germline lookup yields CDR1 MNHNY and CDR2 SVGAGI (reference sequence). The CDR3 DNA sequence: TGTGCCAGCAGCCGCGTTGGCCAAGACTACGAGCAGTACTTC. This gives the protein CASSRVGQDYEQYF.

The V call is TRBV5-1, the J call TRBJ2-1; 13 bases align to TRBD2. Germline values: CDR1 SGHRS, CDR2 YFSETQ. V lost 7 bases and J lost 0; bases outside the gene matches: 13. The CDR3 contains 19 residues. The CDR3 nucleotides read TGCGCCAGCCAATACAAAACTAGCGGGAGGGCTAGCTCCTACAATGAGCAGTTCTTC. Protein product: CASQYKTSGRASSYNEQFF.

This clone was observed a few times. The chain links TRBV2 to TRBJ1-1; D is undetermined. CDR1 is SNHLY, CDR2 FYNNEI, per germline. The germline V and J ends were trimmed by 3 bases and 0 bases, with 8 bases remaining between them. The CDR3 runs 14 residues. Written as DNA, the CDR3 is TGTGCCAGCAGTGAGGTCAGGCTGAACACTGAAGCTTTCTTT. This sequence encodes CASSEVRLNTEAFF. The full variable domain, rest sourced from reference TRBV2 and TRBJ1-1, is EPEVTQTPSHQVTQMGQEVILRCVPISNHLYFYWYRQILGQKVEFLVSFYNNEISEKSEIFDDQFSVERPDGSNFTLKIRSTKLEDSAMYFCASSEVRLNTEAFFGQGTRLTVV.

J is TRBJ2-7 and V is TRBV5-4, with 7 bases matching TRBD1. Germline lookup yields CDR1 SGHNT and CDR2 YYREEE (reference sequence). Trimming took 7 bases from V and 0 from J; bases not matched to a gene: 4. The CDR3 is 13 amino acids. The CDR3: CASGNRGSYEQYF. DNA for the CDR3: TGTGCCAGCGGAAACAGGGGCTCCTACGAGCAGTACTTC.

This clone showed up just once. The rearrangement uses TRBV5-1 and TRBJ2-1; 8 nucleotides match TRBD2. CDR3 size: 14 residues. J gave up 4 bases and V 7 bases, and 7 bases lay outside the gene matches. Germline V gives CDR1 SGHRS, CDR2 YFSETQ. This chain's CDR3 is CASRMIAGYNEQFF. CDR3 nucleotides: TGCGCCAGCCGAATGATAGCGGGGTACAATGAGCAGTTCTTC.

As DNA, the CDR3 is TGTGCCAGCAGCTTGGGACATTTAAGCTCCTACGAGCAGTACTTC. It codes for CASSLGHLSSYEQYF. The chain joins TRBV5-5 to TRBJ2-7; D is unresolved. The CDR3 has 15 amino acids. V lost 0 bases and J lost 0, with 10 bases in between. The germline gives CDR1 SGHKS, CDR2 YYEKEE (reference sequence). Filled out from reference TRBV5-5 and TRBJ2-7, the complete variable domain reads DAGVTQSPTHLIKTRGQQVTLRCSPISGHKSVSWYQQVLGQGPQFIFQYYEKEERGRGNFPDRFSARQFPNYSSELNVNALLLGDSALYLCASSLGHLSSYEQYFGPGTRLTVT.

The V and J genes are TRBV5-1 and TRBJ2-7; TRBD2 matches at 9 bases. The CDR3 consists of 14 residues. The J segment lost 6 bases and the V segment lost 3 bases, leaving 7 bases of the junction unmatched. CDR1 SGHRS and CDR2 YFSETQ come from the germline V gene. CDR3 in DNA: TGCGCCAGCAGCTCTAGCGGGAATCGGGCCGAGCAGTACTTC. This gives the protein CASSSSGNRAEQYF.

The chain couples TRBV25-1 to TRBJ1-2; 7 bases map to TRBD1. Germline CDR1 reads MGHDK; CDR2 reads SYGVNS. This CDR3 region has 15 residues. The J segment lost 2 bases and the V segment lost 3 bases, leaving 6 bases of the junction unmatched. The CDR3 loop is CASSDPGQINYGYTF. Here the CDR3 DNA reads TGTGCCAGCAGTGATCCGGGACAGATAAACTATGGCTACACCTTC.

This chain joins TRBV15 and TRBJ2-7, with D perhaps TRBD1 (6 bases). Germline values: CDR1 LNHNV, CDR2 YYDKDF (reference sequence). Trimming shortened V by 4 bases and J by 6 bases, and 13 bases separated the two germline ends. This CDR3 is 13 amino acids long. The CDR3 region has the DNA TGTGCCACCAGCACCGAACAGGGACGCGAGCAGTACTTC. It codes for CATSTEQGREQYF.

J is TRBJ2-6 and V is TRBV6-1; D not resolved. This CDR3 has 15 residues. Germline V gene data show CDR1 as MNHNS and CDR2 as SASEGT. V gave up 5 bases and J gave up 1 base, with 9 bases separating them. In nucleotides, the CDR3 is TGTGCCAGCAGTATGTCAGGATCTGGGGCCAACGTCCTGACTTTC. Protein: CASSMSGSGANVLTF.

The genes are TRBV15 and TRBJ2-5; 7 bases match TRBD2. The CDR3 covers 14 residues. Germline-derived CDR1 and CDR2 are LNHNV and YYDKDF (reference sequence). J was trimmed by 5 bases and V by 5 bases; bases with no gene match: 8. CDR3 nucleotide sequence: TGTGCCACCAGCCCTGGGGGGGGAGGGGAGACCCAGTACTTC. Amino acid sequence: CATSPGGGGETQYF.

This clone has just one count. The genes are TRBV5-1 and TRBJ2-1; 8 nucleotides align to TRBD2. Germline loops: CDR1 SGHRS, CDR2 YFSETQ. This CDR3 region has 17 residues. V gave up 6 bases and J gave up 0 bases; unmatched junction bases: 11. CDR3 nucleotides: TGCGCCAGCACCTCCCGGGGCGGGGGGAGCTCCTACAATGAGCAGTTCTTC. Translating gives CASTSRGGGSSYNEQFF.

This clone has only one observation. The chain employs TRBV7-2 and TRBJ1-1, with D maybe TRBD1 (6 bases). The ends were cut back, 5 bases at V and 10 bases at J, with 14 bases in the middle. Germline loops: CDR1 SGHTA, CDR2 FQGNSA. The CDR3 has 12 residues. CDR3 sequence reads: CASSLRAQGAFF. The CDR3 DNA reads as TGTGCCAGCAGCCTTCGGGCACAGGGAGCTTTCTTT.

Only one count was recorded for this clone. This chain connects TRBV6-1 to TRBJ1-2, with D perhaps matching TRBD1 (6 bases). The CDR3 has 15 residues. The germline CDR1 and CDR2 sequences are MNHNS and SASEGT. V was cut by 7 bases and J by 6 bases, with 21 bases left in between. CDR3 in DNA: TGTGCCAGCACCCGAACAGGGTCTGGTATCGATGGCTACACCTTC. Amino acids: CASTRTGSGIDGYTF.